Following are 24 T cell receptor beta chains from one sample sequenced in a study of shared clonotypes between healthy human individuals. Assay: immunoSEQ multiplex PCR; the TCRdb copy retains only in-frame clones and omits some. The sample holds 2 million to 2.5 million clones, roughly 95% seen once. Sequenced: naive CD4+ T cells sorted from blood. Subset specified: CD45RA+ positively selected. The receptors shown here come from a man between 18 and 29 years old in good health.

The chain carries TRBV7-9 and TRBJ2-2; D is ambiguous. The CDR3 runs 15 residues. Trimming shortened V by 0 bases and J by 4 bases, and 9 bases separated the two germline ends. CDR1 is SEHNR, CDR2 FQNEAQ, per germline (reference sequence). The CDR3 coding sequence is TGTGCCAGCAGCTTAGCGAACAGCATCACCGGGGAGCTGTTTTTT. Encoded protein: CASSLANSITGELFF.

V and J are TRBV5-1 and TRBJ1-2; unclear D gene. This CDR3 has 13 amino acids. The V end lost 2 bases, the J end lost 2 bases, and 7 bases lay between the germline ends. From germline, CDR1 is SGHRS and CDR2 YFSETQ. The CDR3 nucleotides read TGCGCCAGCAGCTTCCCAGGCAACTATGGCTACACCTTC. It specifies CASSFPGNYGYTF.

The chain combines TRBV5-8 with TRBJ1-1; the match to TRBD1 covers 9 bases. Trimming took 7 bases from V and 12 from J; bases not matched to a gene: 10. The V gene's germline CDR1 is SGHTS and CDR2 YDEGEE. The CDR3 sequence is 12 residues long. The CDR3 region is CASGKGTGRSFF. The CDR3 bases are TGTGCCAGCGGCAAGGGGACAGGGCGATCTTTCTTT.

The sample holds one count of this clone. The CDR3, as DNA: TGTGCCAGCAGCCTTGACAGAACCGAGCAGTACTTC. As protein: CASSLDRTEQYF. The chain has TRBV6-5 and TRBJ2-7; D may be TRBD1 (5 bases). V gave up 6 bases and J gave up 6 bases, with 12 bases separating them. Germline V gives CDR1 MNHEY, CDR2 SVGAGI. The CDR3 length is 12 residues.

Regarding this clone: In the same sample, other DNA sequences code for this CDR3. The chain couples TRBV5-1 to TRBJ1-1; unclear D gene. The CDR3 is made up of 14 amino acids. Between the trimmed V and J ends, which lost 2 bases and 0 bases, there was a span of 8 bases. CDR1 is SGHRS, CDR2 YFSETQ, per germline. The CDR3 DNA reads as TGCGCCAGCAGCTTAGGTACTGTGAACACTGAAGCTTTCTTT. Protein product: CASSLGTVNTEAFF. The full variable domain, completed using reference TRBV5-1 and TRBJ1-1, is KAGVTQTPRYLIKTRGQQVTLSCSPISGHRSVSWYQQTPGQGLQFLFEYFSETQRNKGNFPGRFSGRQFSNSRSEMNVSTLELGDSALYLCASSLGTVNTEAFFGQGTRLTVV.

The gene calls are TRBV4-2 and TRBJ1-2; no reliable D call. Deletions cut 3 bases from V and 4 bases from J, with 9 bases between. The CDR3 has 13 amino acids. Looked up from germline, CDR1 is LGHNA and CDR2 is YNFKEQ. The CDR3 protein is CASSQNSLYGYTF. DNA of the CDR3: TGTGCCAGCAGCCAGAACAGCCTCTATGGCTACACCTTC.

This chain links TRBV4-1 with TRBJ2-5, with D possibly called TRBD1 or TRBD2 (5 bases each). V lost 0 bases to trimming and J lost 2 bases, with 7 bases between them. Germline CDR1 reads MGHRA; CDR2 reads YSYEKL. The CDR3 extends over 14 amino acids. This chain's CDR3 is CASSQEGPQETQYF. The CDR3 DNA reads TGCGCCAGCAGCCAAGAGGGACCACAAGAGACCCAGTACTTC.

V and J are TRBV30 and TRBJ2-4; possibly TRBD2 for D (6 bases). The germline V gene has CDR1 GTSNPN and CDR2 SVGIG (reference sequence). There are 15 residues in the CDR3. V was pared by 1 base and J by 2 bases, with 12 bases between. The CDR3 DNA is TGTGCCTGGAGTGCCTGGGGGGTGACCAAAAACATTCAGTACTTC. This codes for CAWSAWGVTKNIQYF.

This chain links TRBV30 with TRBJ2-5, with 12 bases aligning to TRBD2. Germline-derived CDR1 and CDR2 are GTSNPN and SVGIG (reference sequence). The CDR3 spans 16 residues. V lost 4 bases, J lost 4 bases, and 10 bases stayed unmatched. For the CDR3, the DNA is TGTGCCTGGAACCTGGATTTGGGACTAGCGGGAGAGACCCAGTACTTC. Its translation is CAWNLDLGLAGETQYF.

The CDR3 is CASSSTRARTPTDTQYF. DNA for the CDR3: TGTGCCAGCAGCTCAACTAGGGCTAGAACTCCCACAGATACGCAGTATTTT. The chain joins TRBV7-2 to TRBJ2-3; tentatively, D is TRBD2 (5 bases). The CDR3 contains 17 residues. In germline, CDR1 is SGHTA, CDR2 FQGNSA. With 4 bases removed from V and 2 bases from J, the gap between germline ends came to 19 bases.

This clone was seen only once. The genes are TRBV15 and TRBJ2-6; D call uncertain. The CDR3 spans 16 residues. The germline V gene encodes CDR1 LNHNV and CDR2 YYDKDF (reference sequence). V gave up 1 base and J gave up 0 bases, with 7 bases separating them. The CDR3 coding sequence is TGTGCCACCAGCAGAGTGGCTCTCTCTGGGGCCAACGTCCTGACTTTC. This gives the protein CATSRVALSGANVLTF. Full variable domain (remainder filled in from reference TRBV15 and TRBJ2-6): DAMVIQNPRYQVTQFGKPVTLSCSQTLNHNVMYWYQQKSSQAPKLLFHYYDKDFNNEADTPDNFQSRRPNTSFCFLDIRSPGLGDTAMYLCATSRVALSGANVLTFGAGSRLTVL.

The V gene is TRBV11-2, the J gene TRBJ2-1, with a possible D match to TRBD2 (6 bases). The CDR3 totals 16 residues. V was shortened by 4 bases and J by 1 base, with 14 bases between the two germline ends. CDR1 is SGHAT, CDR2 FQNNGV, per germline. CDR3 in DNA: TGTGCCAGCAGCTCCCGGGCGGGGCCATCCTACAATGAGCAGTTCTTC. Protein: CASSSRAGPSYNEQFF.

This rearrangement joins TRBV7-8 to TRBJ2-7; 9 bases align to TRBD2. Germline CDR1 reads SGHVS; CDR2 reads FQNEAQ. The length of the CDR3 is 16 residues. J was trimmed by 6 bases and V by 4 bases; bases with no gene match: 13. The CDR3 bases are TGTGCCAGCAGCTCCTTAGCGGGAGCCCGAACCGGCGAGCAGTACTTC. Protein sequence: CASSSLAGARTGEQYF.

A word on this clone: Other DNA sequences from this sample encode an identical CDR3 as well. The V and J genes are TRBV7-2 and TRBJ2-1; unclear D gene. Germline CDR1 is SGHTA and CDR2 is FQGNSA. V was shortened by 5 bases and J by 2 bases, with 7 bases between the two germline ends. This CDR3 comprises 13 residues. CDR3 sequence: CASSPRPYNEQFF. The CDR3 DNA follows: TGTGCCAGCAGCCCCAGACCCTACAATGAGCAGTTCTTC.

V and J are TRBV5-1 and TRBJ1-1; D is uncertain. The length of the CDR3 is 13 residues. Trimming left V 1 base short and J 1 base short, with 5 bases between. Germline CDR1 and CDR2: SGHRS and YFSETQ. The CDR3 sequence: CASSLISNTEAFF. Here the CDR3 DNA reads TGCGCCAGCAGCTTGATTTCGAACACTGAAGCTTTCTTT.

Concerning this clone itself: This specimen includes other DNA sequences encoding the same CDR3. The rearrangement links TRBV4-1 to TRBJ2-5, with 8 nucleotides matching TRBD1. The CDR3 has 14 amino acids. V shed 1 base, J shed 3 bases, and the junction held 1 base outside the gene matches. Germline V gives CDR1 MGHRA, CDR2 YSYEKL. The CDR3 DNA follows: TGCGCCAGCAGCCAAGCAGGGGGCGAAGAGACCCAGTACTTC. Encoded protein: CASSQAGGEETQYF.

The J gene is TRBJ2-3, the V gene TRBV4-2; D call uncertain. V dropped 4 bases and J dropped 7 bases, with 21 bases sitting between them. This CDR3 contains 16 residues. CDR1 and CDR2 from the germline V gene are LGHNA and YNFKEQ. CDR3 residues: CASSPNLLGNLNTQYF. The CDR3, as DNA: TGTGCCAGCAGCCCCAATTTGTTGGGGAATCTAAATACGCAGTATTTT.

The chain couples TRBV5-4 to TRBJ2-1, with TRBD2 matching over 12 bases. J lost 7 bases, V lost 3 bases, and 11 bases had no gene match. Per the germline V gene, CDR1 is SGHNT and CDR2 is YYREEE (reference sequence). This CDR3 is built from 17 residues. DNA for the CDR3: TGTGCCAGCAGCTCAAGAACGACTAGCGGGAGTGAGAATGAGCAGTTCTTC. Its protein product is CASSSRTTSGSENEQFF.

The CDR3 sequence is CASSFLRGFTDTQYF. The CDR3 DNA is TGTGCCAGCAGCTTTCTTAGGGGTTTCACAGATACGCAGTATTTT. The V gene is TRBV12-1, the J gene TRBJ2-3; TRBD1 reflects the table's D call only, with no check against the DNA. TRBV12-1 is a listed pseudogene. This CDR3 region has 15 residues.

To note about this clone: Other DNA variants within this sample encode the same CDR3. Here the CDR3 reads CASSQGAGSGNTIYF. As DNA, the CDR3 is TGCGCCAGCAGCCAAGGTGCAGGGTCTGGAAACACCATATATTTT. The rearrangement uses TRBV4-1 and TRBJ1-3, with TRBD1 as a possible D gene (5 bases). Germline V gene lookup returns CDR1 MGHRA and CDR2 YSYEKL. V lost 1 base, J lost 1 base, and 8 bases lay in between. This CDR3 has 15 residues.

J is TRBJ1-6 and V is TRBV6-5; D gene uncertain. Trimming left V 0 bases short and J 6 bases short, with 9 bases between. The CDR3 extends over 15 amino acids. The germline V gene encodes CDR1 MNHEY and CDR2 SVGAGI. The CDR3 nucleotides are TGTGCCAGCAGTTACTCGGAACGGGGTAATTCACCCCTCCACTTT. This encodes CASSYSERGNSPLHF.

V gene TRBV7-9 combines with J gene TRBJ2-1, with D tentatively TRBD1 or TRBD2 (5 bases each). CDR3 length: 16 amino acids. Germline CDR1 SEHNR, CDR2 FQNEAQ (reference sequence). V was trimmed by 1 base and J by 4 bases, leaving 14 bases between them. CDR3 DNA: TGTGCCAGCAGCTTAGATGAGGGACGCGGTTACAATGAGCAGTTCTTC. It codes for CASSLDEGRGYNEQFF.

The rearrangement links TRBV18 to TRBJ1-6; D is uncertain. Per the germline V gene, CDR1 is KGHSH and CDR2 is LQKENI. This CDR3 is 15 amino acids long. Trimming removed 2 bases from V and 6 bases from J, with 11 bases in between. Here the CDR3 DNA reads TGTGCCAGCTCACCAACGGCGAACACTAATTCACCCCTCCACTTT. This encodes CASSPTANTNSPLHF. The full variable domain, in which reference TRBV18 and TRBJ1-6 provide the parts outside the CDR3, is NAGVMQNPRHLVRRRGQEARLRCSPMKGHSHVYWYRQLPEEGLKFMVYLQKENIIDESGMPKERFSAEFPKEGPSILRIQQVVRGDSAAYFCASSPTANTNSPLHFGNGTRLTVT.

V is TRBV6-5 and J is TRBJ2-2; no definite D call. The CDR3 has 15 residues. The V end lost 4 bases, the J end lost 0 bases, and 9 bases lay between the germline ends. The germline CDR1 and CDR2 sequences are MNHEY and SVGAGI. The CDR3 spells CASSSDRSNTGELFF. In nucleotides, the CDR3 is TGTGCCAGCAGTTCGGACCGATCGAACACCGGGGAGCTGTTTTTT.